Listed below are T cell receptor beta chains from one sample, sequenced in a study of memory CD4+ T cells and cytomegalovirus serostatus. This table comes from immunoSEQ multiplex PCR, and its TCRdb copy is limited to in-frame clones, with some not included. The sample includes about 52,000 clones, around 78% seen only once; the top ten take over 0.65%. The sample comprised memory CD4+ T cells from blood. The source of these receptors is an adult in good health and CMV-seronegative. Both conserved end residues are part of each CDR3. A D gene is named only where the DNA matches it firmly. Rows may omit the clone size; those that give it use once, few, many or a size class.

d_gene,abundance,j_gene,v_gene,CDR3nt,CDR3aa
.,.,TRBJ1-6,TRBV7-2,TGTGCCAGCAGGGGGGGGTCTAGATCACCCCTCCACTTT,CASRGGSRSPLHF
.,.,TRBJ1-1,TRBV11-2,TGTGCCAGCAGGCTATCGTTGAACACTGAAGCTTTCTTT,CASRLSLNTEAFF
.,.,TRBJ1-3,TRBV27,TGTGCCAGCAGTTCTCGGCCAGGGGCTGGAAACACCATATATTTT,CASSSRPGAGNTIYF
.,few,TRBJ1-2,TRBV5-6,TGTGCCAGTTTGAGAACTGGGGGGGCGCACGATGGCTACACCTTC,CASLRTGGAHDGYTF
TRBD1,.,TRBJ1-1,TRBV5-4,TGTGCCAGCAGCTTGCAGGGGGTTAGCACTGAAGCTTTCTTT,CASSLQGVSTEAFF
.,.,TRBJ1-5,TRBV6-1,TGTGCCAGCAGTGGGGTGGCCGCGCTCGATCAGCCCCAGCATTTT,CASSGVAALDQPQHF
.,.,TRBJ2-5,TRBV28,TGTGCCAGCAGTTTTGGAGAGACCCAGTACTTC,CASSFGETQYF
.,.,TRBJ1-1,TRBV19,TGTGCCAGTAGTAAGGGTACAGGGCAGCGAGGAACTGAAGCTTTCTTT,CASSKGTGQRGTEAFF
TRBD1,.,TRBJ1-1,TRBV5-5,TGTGCCAGCAGCACATCCAGGGGGCGGACTGAAGCTTTCTTT,CASSTSRGRTEAFF
.,few,TRBJ1-5,TRBV10-1,TGCGCCAGCAGTGAATGGCAGCCCCAGCATTTT,CASSEWQPQHF
.,few,TRBJ1-1,TRBV6-5,TGTGCCAGCAGTTACTCGTGGAGAGGGCGCACTGAAGCTTTCTTT,CASSYSWRGRTEAFF
TRBD2,.,TRBJ2-1,TRBV20-1,TGCAGTGCTGCTAAGGCGGGAGGGGGGTTCTTC,CSAAKAGGGFF
TRBD2,.,TRBJ2-3,TRBV9,TGTGCCAGCAGCGCAGACCCGGATGTAGCGGGTGGGCTCGGCACAGATACGCAGTATTTT,CASSADPDVAGGLGTDTQYF
.,.,TRBJ1-1,TRBV11-2,TGTGCCAGCAGCTTAGGGAGAAGAGGGGCTGAAGCTTTCTTT,CASSLGRRGAEAFF
TRBD1,.,TRBJ2-5,TRBV11-2,TGTGCCAGCAGCTTAACAGGGGGCGCAATGACGGGATGGGAGACCCAGTACTTC,CASSLTGGAMTGWETQYF
TRBD1,.,TRBJ1-4,TRBV4-2,TGTGCCAGCAGCCAAGGCAACAGGGGGAGGGAAAAACTGTTTTTT,CASSQGNRGREKLFF
.,.,TRBJ2-7,TRBV5-6,TGTGCCAGCCGAGAGGGGGGGGCTGGCAACGAGCAGTACTTC,CASREGGAGNEQYF
TRBD1,.,TRBJ1-1,TRBV6-4,TGTGCCAGCAGTCCGGGACAGGGGACTGAAGCTTTCTTT,CASSPGQGTEAFF
.,.,TRBJ1-1,TRBV30,TGTGCCTGGACCACAGGGACGGAGAACACTGAAGCTTTCTTT,CAWTTGTENTEAFF
TRBD2,.,TRBJ2-1,TRBV12-5,TGTGCTAGTGTCCTGTATGGTAGCGGGGATTACAATGAGCAGTTCTTC,CASVLYGSGDYNEQFF
.,.,TRBJ2-2,TRBV7-6,TGTGCCAGCAGCCCCTTCGACGGGGAGCTGTTTTTT,CASSPFDGELFF
TRBD2,.,TRBJ2-7,TRBV7-2,TGTGCCAGCAGCTTAGAATCTAGCGGAAGCTACGAGCAGTACTTC,CASSLESSGSYEQYF
.,.,TRBJ1-5,TRBV6-1,TGTGCCAGCAAACGGAATCAGGGTCAGCCCCAGCATTTT,CASKRNQGQPQHF
.,few,TRBJ1-1,TRBV19,TGTGCCAGCCAAGCGGGCGGGTTGCTGAACACTGAAGCTTTCTTT,CASQAGGLLNTEAFF
.,.,TRBJ1-5,TRBV19,TGTGCCAGTAGTGACTACGATAGCAATCAGCCCCAGCATTTT,CASSDYDSNQPQHF
.,few,TRBJ2-3,TRBV7-2,TGTGCCAGCAGCTTCTCCGGGTCCTCCGGGACGCAGTATTTT,CASSFSGSSGTQYF
.,.,TRBJ1-5,TRBV28,TGTGCCGGCAGTTTTGGTGGAAATCAGCCCCAGCATTTT,CAGSFGGNQPQHF
.,.,TRBJ1-5,TRBV21-1,TGTGCCAGCAGGACGACAGGGGCTAGCAATCAGCCCCAGCATTTT,CASRTTGASNQPQHF
.,.,TRBJ1-2,TRBV4-1,TGCGCCAGCAGCCTATCAGGGATGGGTGGCTACACCTTC,CASSLSGMGGYTF
.,.,TRBJ2-3,TRBV2,TGTGCCAGCAGTGGGGGTAGCGGAAGCACAGATACGCAGTATTTT,CASSGGSGSTDTQYF
TRBD1,.,TRBJ1-1,TRBV7-9,TGTGCCAGCAGCTTACAGGGGGGGGCGAACACTGAAGCTTTCTTT,CASSLQGGANTEAFF
TRBD1,.,TRBJ1-1,TRBV30,TGTGCCTGGAGAAGGGACAGGGGATCTGAAGCTTTCTTT,CAWRRDRGSEAFF
.,.,TRBJ2-7,TRBV29-1,TGCAGCGTTGAAGACGGGGGCAGGGGGTCCTACGAGCAGTACTTC,CSVEDGGRGSYEQYF
.,many,TRBJ1-5,TRBV5-1,TGCGCCAGCAGCTTGACGGACTCCCGAGTTAGCAATCAGCCCCAGCATTTT,CASSLTDSRVSNQPQHF
.,.,TRBJ2-3,TRBV9,TGTGCCAGCACCCCGCCGGGCAGGGGGGCAGATACGCAGTATTTT,CASTPPGRGADTQYF